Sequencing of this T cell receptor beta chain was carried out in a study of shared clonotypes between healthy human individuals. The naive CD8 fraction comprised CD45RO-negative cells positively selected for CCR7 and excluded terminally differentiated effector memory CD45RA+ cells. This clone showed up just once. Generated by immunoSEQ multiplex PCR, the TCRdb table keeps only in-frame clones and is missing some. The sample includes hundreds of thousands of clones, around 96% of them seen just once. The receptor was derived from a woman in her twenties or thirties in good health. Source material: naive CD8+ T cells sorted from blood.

The CDR3 DNA reads TGTGCCACCAGCAGAGACGAAAGGGGGCTTTTCCCCCTAGAAGCCTACGAGCAGTACTTC. It is translated as CATSRDERGLFPLEAYEQYF. V usage is TRBV15 and J usage is TRBJ2-7; 7 nucleotides match TRBD1. V lost 0 bases and J lost 2; bases outside the gene matches: 19. Germline-derived CDR1 and CDR2 are LNHNV and YYDKDF (reference sequence). The CDR3 has 20 amino acids.